Detailed here is one T cell receptor (beta chain). Its antigen is still unknown. Clones were read by immunoSEQ multiplex PCR, and TCRdb kept only the in-frame ones, dropping some. The data hold 52,000 or so clones, with 50% to 65% observed a single time. This CDR3 contains 14 residues. V gave up 1 base and J gave up 0 bases, with 5 bases separating them. Germline loops: CDR1 LGHNA, CDR2 YNFKEQ. These data are taken from a study of cytotoxic CD8 clonotypes in ibrutinib-treated CLL. Overall study: Response was recorded as partial in approximately 25 patients and complete in 2; at median roughly 62 months, around 14 remained remitted and approximately twelve had progressed.

Study outcomes and limitations: At ibrutinib response, clonality increased, and at progression it declined back toward baseline. Among the clonotypes, public ones were uncommon and contracted or held stable on treatment.

This material consisted of PBMCs, taken at disease progression, from a patient treated with ibrutinib. The chain recombines TRBV4-2 with TRBJ2-3, with D unresolved. The sequence derives from a human donor with chronic lymphocytic leukemia. CDR3 region: CASSQAGSTDTQYF. The CDR3 nucleotides are TGTGCCAGCAGCCAAGCTGGGAGCACAGATACGCAGTATTTT.